This TCR beta chain derives from a study of response to subunit inactivated influenza vaccine listed by TCRdb under 2018. Concerning the study at large: Deep quantitative profiling of the T cell receptor repertoire was used in the study to follow responses to a trivalent subunit inactivated influenza vaccine. What the study reported, not specific to this receptor: According to the authors, only a limited number of new T cells may be recruited by each seasonal influenza vaccination.

This clonotype was seen a handful of times. The clone's antigen remains unknown. It has no much larger one-base neighbor in the sample; base qualities were not kept. The CDR3 measures 15 amino acids from cysteine to phenylalanine. Only CDR3 DNA is held: 45 bases, read in frame from base 1. Trimming accounts for 5 bases at V and 2 bases at J, while the number of junction bases matched to no gene is 7. The germline V gene gives CDR1 as LGHNA and CDR2 as YSLEER. Library creation used RT-PCR. Sequencing was performed on an Illumina HiSeq 2500. TCRdb itself trimmed the public reads at Q25 with fastp, ran MiXCR and retained productive beta chains. Under each unique CDR3 protein, matching rows form one entry showing the most common genes and DNA. The table for this sample lists 500,000 to 550,000 distinct CDR3 sequences; around 7.9% of them were counted only once. Clones ranked in the top ten supply roughly 13% of the sample.

Rearrangement joined TRBV4-3 to TRBJ2-5, and TRBD2 matches 8 of the central bases. Sequenced here: PBMCs from blood, sampled approximately 25 months after vaccination. The sequence was obtained from a man between 50 and 69 years old who received an inactivated influenza vaccine. Donor details come from another sample of the same person, matched by shared clones. The CDR3 sequence is CASSVQRGPQETQYF. At the DNA level, the sequence is TGCGCCAGCAGCGTCCAGCGGGGGCCTCAAGAGACCCAGTACTTC.